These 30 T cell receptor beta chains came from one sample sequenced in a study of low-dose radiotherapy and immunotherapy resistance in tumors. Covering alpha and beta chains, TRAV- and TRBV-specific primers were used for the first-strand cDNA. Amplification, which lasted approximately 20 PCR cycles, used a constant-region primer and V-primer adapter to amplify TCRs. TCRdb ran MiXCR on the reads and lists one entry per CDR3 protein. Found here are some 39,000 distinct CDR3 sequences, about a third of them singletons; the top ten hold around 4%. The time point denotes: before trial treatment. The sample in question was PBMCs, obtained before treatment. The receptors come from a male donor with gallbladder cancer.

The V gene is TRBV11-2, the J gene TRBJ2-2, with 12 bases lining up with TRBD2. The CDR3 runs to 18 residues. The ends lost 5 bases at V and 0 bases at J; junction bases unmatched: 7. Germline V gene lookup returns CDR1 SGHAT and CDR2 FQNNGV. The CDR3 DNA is TGTGCCAGCAGCCCGACTAGCGGGGGCCAGACGAACACCGGGGAGCTGTTTTTT. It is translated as CASSPTSGGQTNTGELFF.

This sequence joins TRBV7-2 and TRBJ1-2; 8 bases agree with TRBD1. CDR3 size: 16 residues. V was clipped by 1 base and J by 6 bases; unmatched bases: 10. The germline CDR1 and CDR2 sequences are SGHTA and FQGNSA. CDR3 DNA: TGTGCCAGCAGCTTAGTTGGGGCAGGGGGCGTCCATGGCTACACCTTC. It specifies CASSLVGAGGVHGYTF.

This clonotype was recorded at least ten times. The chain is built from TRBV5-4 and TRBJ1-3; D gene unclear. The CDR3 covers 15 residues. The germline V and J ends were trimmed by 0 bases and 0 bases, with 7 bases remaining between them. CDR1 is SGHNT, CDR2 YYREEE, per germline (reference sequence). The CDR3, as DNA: TGTGCCAGCAGCTTGGTTGGGGACTCTGGAAACACCATATATTTT. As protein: CASSLVGDSGNTIYF.

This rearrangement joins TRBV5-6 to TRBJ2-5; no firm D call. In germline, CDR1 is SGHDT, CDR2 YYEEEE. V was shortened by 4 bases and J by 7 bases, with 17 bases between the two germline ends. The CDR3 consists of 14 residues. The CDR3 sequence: CASSPLRKLGTQYF. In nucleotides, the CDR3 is TGTGCCAGCAGCCCCCTTCGAAAGTTGGGGACCCAGTACTTC.

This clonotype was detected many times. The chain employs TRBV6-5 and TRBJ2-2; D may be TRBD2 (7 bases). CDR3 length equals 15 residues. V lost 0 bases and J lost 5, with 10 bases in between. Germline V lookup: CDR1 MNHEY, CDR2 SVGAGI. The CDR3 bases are TGTGCCAGCAGTTACTCAGCGGGACATACCGGGGAGCTGTTTTTT. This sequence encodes CASSYSAGHTGELFF.

The CDR3 DNA is TGTGCCAGCAGCCGTACCGGGACAGGGCCCACAGATACGCAGTATTTT. This translates into CASSRTGTGPTDTQYF. This chain connects TRBV28 to TRBJ2-3; 9 nucleotides match TRBD1. V lost 6 bases to trimming and J lost 2 bases; unmatched junction nucleotides: 9. The CDR3 consists of 16 residues. CDR1 is MDHEN and CDR2 is SYDVKM in the germline V gene.

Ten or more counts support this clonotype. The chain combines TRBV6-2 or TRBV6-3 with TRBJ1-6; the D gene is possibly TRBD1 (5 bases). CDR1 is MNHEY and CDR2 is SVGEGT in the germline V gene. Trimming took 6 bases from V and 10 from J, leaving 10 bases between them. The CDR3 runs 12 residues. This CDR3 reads CASSLTASPLHF. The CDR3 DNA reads TGTGCCAGCAGCTTGACAGCGTCACCCCTCCACTTT.

CDR3 in DNA: TGTGCCAGCAGCTTGGCCGGGACAGCCCTAGCCACAGATACGCAGTATTTT. Translated, it gives CASSLAGTALATDTQYF. The genes are TRBV5-4 and TRBJ2-3; 7 nucleotides match TRBD1. Germline assignment: CDR1 SGHNT and CDR2 YYREEE (reference sequence). The trim removed 0 bases at V and 2 bases at J, leaving 9 bases unmatched. This CDR3 comprises 17 residues.

This CDR3 reads CASRPGPSNTEAFF. The CDR3 nucleotides read TGTGCCAGCAGACCGGGACCGTCGAACACTGAAGCTTTCTTT. The chain couples TRBV12-3 or TRBV12-4 to TRBJ1-1; D may be TRBD1 (5 bases). Trimming stripped 6 bases from V and 1 base from J, with 12 bases between. The CDR3 is 14 amino acids.

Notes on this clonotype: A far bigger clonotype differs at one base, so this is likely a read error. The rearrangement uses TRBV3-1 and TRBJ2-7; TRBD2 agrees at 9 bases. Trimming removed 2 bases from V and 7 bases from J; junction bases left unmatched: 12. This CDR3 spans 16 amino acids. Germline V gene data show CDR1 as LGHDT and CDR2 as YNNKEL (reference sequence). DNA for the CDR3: TGTGCCAGCAGCCAATTAGGAGGCGGGGGGGGCCATGAGCAGTACTTC. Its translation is CASSQLGGGGGHEQYF.

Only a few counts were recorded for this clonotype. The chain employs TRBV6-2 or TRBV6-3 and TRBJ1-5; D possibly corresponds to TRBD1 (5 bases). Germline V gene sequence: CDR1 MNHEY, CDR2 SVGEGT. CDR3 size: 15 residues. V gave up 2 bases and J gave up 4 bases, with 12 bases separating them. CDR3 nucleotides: TGTGCCAGCAGTTACGGCAGGGTCGGAAATCAGCCCCAGCATTTT. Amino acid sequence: CASSYGRVGNQPQHF.

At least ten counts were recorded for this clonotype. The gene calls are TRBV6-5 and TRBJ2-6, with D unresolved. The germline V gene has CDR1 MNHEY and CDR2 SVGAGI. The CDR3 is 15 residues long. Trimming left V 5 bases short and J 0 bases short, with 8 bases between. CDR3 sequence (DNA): TGTGCCAGCAGTCCTCGATTCTCTGGGGCCAACGTCCTGACTTTC. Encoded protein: CASSPRFSGANVLTF.

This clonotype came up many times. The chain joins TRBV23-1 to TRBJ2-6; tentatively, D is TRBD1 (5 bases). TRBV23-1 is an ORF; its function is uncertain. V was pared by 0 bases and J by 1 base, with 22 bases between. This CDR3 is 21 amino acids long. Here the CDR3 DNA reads TGCGCCAGCAGTCAATCAAAGGCCGATCCCAGGGATTCGTCTGGGGCCAACGTCCTGACTTTC. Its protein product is CASSQSKADPRDSSGANVLTF.

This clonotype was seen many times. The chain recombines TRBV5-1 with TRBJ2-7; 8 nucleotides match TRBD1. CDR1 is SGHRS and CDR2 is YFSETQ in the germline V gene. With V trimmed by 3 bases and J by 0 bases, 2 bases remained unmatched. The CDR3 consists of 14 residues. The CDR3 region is CASSWDRSSYEQYF. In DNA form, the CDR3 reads TGCGCCAGCAGCTGGGACAGGAGCTCCTACGAGCAGTACTTC.

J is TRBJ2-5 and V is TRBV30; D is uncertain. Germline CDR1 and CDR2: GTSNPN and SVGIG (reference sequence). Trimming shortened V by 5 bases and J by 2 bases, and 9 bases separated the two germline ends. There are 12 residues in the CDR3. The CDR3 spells CAWGIGQETQYF. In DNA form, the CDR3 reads TGTGCCTGGGGTATAGGGCAAGAGACCCAGTACTTC.

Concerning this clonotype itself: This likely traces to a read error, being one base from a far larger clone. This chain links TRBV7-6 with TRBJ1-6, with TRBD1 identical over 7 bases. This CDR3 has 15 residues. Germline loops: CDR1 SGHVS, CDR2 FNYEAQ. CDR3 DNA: TGTACCAGCAGCACCCAGGGACAGTATAATTCACCCCTCCACTTT. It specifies CTSSTQGQYNSPLHF. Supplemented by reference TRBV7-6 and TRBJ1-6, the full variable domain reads GAGVSQSPRYKVTKRGQDVALRCDPISGHVSLYWYRQALGQGPEFLTYFNYEAQQDKSGLPNDRFSAERPEGSISTLTIQRTEQRDSAMYRCTSSTQGQYNSPLHFGNGTRLTVT.

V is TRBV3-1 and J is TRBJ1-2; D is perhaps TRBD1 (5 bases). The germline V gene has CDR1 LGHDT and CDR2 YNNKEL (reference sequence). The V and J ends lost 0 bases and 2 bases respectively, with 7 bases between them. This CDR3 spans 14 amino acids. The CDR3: CASSQDWGNYGYTF. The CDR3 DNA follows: TGTGCCAGCAGCCAAGATTGGGGGAACTATGGCTACACCTTC. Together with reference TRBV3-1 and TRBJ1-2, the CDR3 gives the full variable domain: DTAVSQTPKYLVTQMGNDKSIKCEQNLGHDTMYWYKQDSKKFLKIMFSYNNKELIINETVPNRFSPKSPDKAHLNLHINSLELGDSAVYFCASSQDWGNYGYTFGSGTRLTVV.

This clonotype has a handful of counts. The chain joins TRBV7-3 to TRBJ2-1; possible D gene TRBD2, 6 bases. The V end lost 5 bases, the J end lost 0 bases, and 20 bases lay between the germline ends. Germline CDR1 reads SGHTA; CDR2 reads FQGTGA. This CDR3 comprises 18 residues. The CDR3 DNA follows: TGTGCCAGCAGCAGTTTCGGTGGGGGGTCGGGCTCCTACAATGAGCAGTTCTTC. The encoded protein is CASSSFGGGSGSYNEQFF.

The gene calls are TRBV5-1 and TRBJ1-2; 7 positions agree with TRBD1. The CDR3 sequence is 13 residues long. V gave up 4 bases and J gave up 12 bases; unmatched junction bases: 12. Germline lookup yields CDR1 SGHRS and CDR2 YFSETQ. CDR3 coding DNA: TGCGCCAGCAGCCTCCGGGACAGACCCCCCAACACCTTC. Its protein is CASSLRDRPPNTF.

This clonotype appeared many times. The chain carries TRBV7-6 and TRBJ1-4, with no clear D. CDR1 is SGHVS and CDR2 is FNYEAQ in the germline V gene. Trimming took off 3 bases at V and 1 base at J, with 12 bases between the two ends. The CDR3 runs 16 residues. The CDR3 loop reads CASSLAAGKTNEKLFF. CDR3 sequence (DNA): TGTGCCAGCAGCTTGGCGGCGGGGAAAACTAATGAAAAACTGTTTTTT.

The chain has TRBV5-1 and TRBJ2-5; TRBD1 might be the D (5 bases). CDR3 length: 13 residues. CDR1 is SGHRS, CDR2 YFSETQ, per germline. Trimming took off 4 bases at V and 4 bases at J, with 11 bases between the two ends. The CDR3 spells CASSEGVGETQYF. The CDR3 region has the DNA TGCGCCAGCAGCGAAGGGGTGGGAGAGACCCAGTACTTC.

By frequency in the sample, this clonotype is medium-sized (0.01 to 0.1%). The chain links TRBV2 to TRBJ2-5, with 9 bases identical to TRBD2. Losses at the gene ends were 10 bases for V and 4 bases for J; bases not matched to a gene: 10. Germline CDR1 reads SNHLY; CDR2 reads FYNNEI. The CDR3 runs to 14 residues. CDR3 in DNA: TGTGCCACCGCCTCAGGGACTAGCAGAGAGACCCAGTACTTC. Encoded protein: CATASGTSRETQYF. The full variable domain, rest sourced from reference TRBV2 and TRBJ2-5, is EPEVTQTPSHQVTQMGQEVILRCVPISNHLYFYWYRQILGQKVEFLVSFYNNEISEKSEIFDDQFSVERPDGSNFTLKIRSTKLEDSAMYFCATASGTSRETQYFGPGTRLLVL.

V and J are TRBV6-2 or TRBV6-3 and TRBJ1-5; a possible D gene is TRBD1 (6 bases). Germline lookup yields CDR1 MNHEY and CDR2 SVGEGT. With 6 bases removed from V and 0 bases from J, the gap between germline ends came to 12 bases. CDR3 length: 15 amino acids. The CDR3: CASRQGLFSNQPQHF. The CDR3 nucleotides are TGTGCCAGCAGACAGGGTCTCTTTAGCAATCAGCCCCAGCATTTT.

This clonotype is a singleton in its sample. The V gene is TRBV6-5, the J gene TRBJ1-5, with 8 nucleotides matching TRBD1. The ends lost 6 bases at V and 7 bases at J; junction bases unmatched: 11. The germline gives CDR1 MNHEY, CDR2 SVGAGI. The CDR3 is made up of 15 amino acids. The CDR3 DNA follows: TGTGCCAGCAGCCTGACAGGGGAAAGGGGGCAGCCCCAGCATTTT. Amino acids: CASSLTGERGQPQHF.

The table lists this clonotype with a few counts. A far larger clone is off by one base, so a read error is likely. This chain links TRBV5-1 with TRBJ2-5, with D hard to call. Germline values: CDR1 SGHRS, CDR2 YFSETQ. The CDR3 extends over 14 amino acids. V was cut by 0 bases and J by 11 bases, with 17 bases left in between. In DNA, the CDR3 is TGCGCCAGCAGCTTGGACCTCTCCTACAATGAGCAGTACTTC. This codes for CASSLDLSYNEQYF.

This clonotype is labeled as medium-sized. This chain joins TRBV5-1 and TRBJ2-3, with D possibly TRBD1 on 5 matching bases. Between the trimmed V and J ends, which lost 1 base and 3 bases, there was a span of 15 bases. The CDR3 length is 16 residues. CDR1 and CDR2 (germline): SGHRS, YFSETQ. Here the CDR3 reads CASSLSSGKGTDTQYF. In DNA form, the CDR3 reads TGCGCCAGCAGCTTGAGCTCTGGGAAGGGGACAGATACGCAGTATTTT. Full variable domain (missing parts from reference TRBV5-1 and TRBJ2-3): KAGVTQTPRYLIKTRGQQVTLSCSPISGHRSVSWYQQTPGQGLQFLFEYFSETQRNKGNFPGRFSGRQFSNSRSEMNVSTLELGDSALYLCASSLSSGKGTDTQYFGPGTRLTVL.

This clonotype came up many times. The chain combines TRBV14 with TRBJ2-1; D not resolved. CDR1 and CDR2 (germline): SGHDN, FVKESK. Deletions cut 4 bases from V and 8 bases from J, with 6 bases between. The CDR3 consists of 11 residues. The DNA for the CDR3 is TGTGCCAGCAGCCTTAGCCATGAGCAGTTCTTC. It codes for CASSLSHEQFF.

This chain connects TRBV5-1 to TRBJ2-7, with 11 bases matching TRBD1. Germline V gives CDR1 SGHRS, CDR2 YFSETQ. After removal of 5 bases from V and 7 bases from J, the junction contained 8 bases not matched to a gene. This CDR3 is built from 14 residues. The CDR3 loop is CASSPGTGGNEQYF. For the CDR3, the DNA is TGCGCCAGCAGTCCCGGGACAGGGGGAAATGAGCAGTACTTC.

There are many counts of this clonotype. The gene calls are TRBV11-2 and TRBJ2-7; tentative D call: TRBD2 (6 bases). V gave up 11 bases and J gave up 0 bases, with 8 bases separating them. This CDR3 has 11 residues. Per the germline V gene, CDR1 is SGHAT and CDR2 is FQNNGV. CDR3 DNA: TGTGCCGGGGGGAGCTCCTACGAGCAGTACTTC. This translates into CAGGSSYEQYF.

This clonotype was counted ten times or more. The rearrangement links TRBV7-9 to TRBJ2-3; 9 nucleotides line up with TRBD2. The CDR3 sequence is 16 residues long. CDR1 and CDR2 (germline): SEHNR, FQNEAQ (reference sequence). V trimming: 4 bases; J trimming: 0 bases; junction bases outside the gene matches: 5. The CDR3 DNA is TGTGCCAGCAGCTACGCTAGCGGGGCCAGCACAGATACGCAGTATTTT. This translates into CASSYASGASTDTQYF.